Listed below are T cell receptor beta chains from one sample, sequenced in a study of persistence of HIV-infected CD4 T cells. Measured with immunoSEQ multiplex PCR; TCRdb has only the in-frame clones, and not every one. In the table there are about 40,000 clones, around 82% of which are singletons. These receptors' antigens are unknown. The material was CD4+ T cells sorted from PBMCs after roughly 20-hour stimulation, obtained from a patient who received antiretroviral therapy. These receptors were obtained from an adult man with HIV who was CMV-seropositive. The CDR3 runs from the conserved cysteine through the conserved F or W. A D gene is named only where the DNA matches it firmly. Some rows mark clone size as missing; the rest say once, few, many or name a class of expanded clone.

V,size,J,length,D,CDR3,DNA
TRBV15,.,TRBJ2-2,15,.,CATSREGAGTGELFF,TGTGCCACCAGCAGGGAAGGGGCCGGTACCGGGGAGCTGTTTTTT
TRBV14,.,TRBJ2-1,20,TRBD2,CASSRIRGLAGRSSYNEQFF,TGTGCCAGCAGCCGAATAAGAGGACTAGCGGGGAGGAGCTCCTACAATGAGCAGTTCTTC
TRBV10-3,.,TRBJ1-1,13,.,CAISQTDNTEAFF,TGTGCCATCAGCCAGACAGATAACACTGAAGCTTTCTTT
TRBV30,.,TRBJ1-5,13,.,CAWSERTMEPQHF,TGTGCCTGGAGTGAACGGACAATGGAGCCCCAGCATTTT
TRBV5-1,.,TRBJ2-2,13,.,CASSHRDTGELFF,TGCGCCAGCAGCCACAGGGACACCGGGGAGCTGTTTTTT
TRBV4-3,.,TRBJ1-1,15,TRBD1,CASSPRDRGGTEAFF,TGCGCCAGCAGCCCAAGAGACAGGGGTGGTACTGAAGCTTTCTTT
TRBV11-3,.,TRBJ2-3,15,.,CASSLSRSSTDTQYF,TGTGCCAGCAGCTTAAGCAGGTCTAGCACAGATACGCAGTATTTT
TRBV29-1,few,TRBJ2-1,14,.,CSVVRRRVEDEQFF,TGCAGCGTTGTGCGGAGGAGGGTAGAGGATGAGCAGTTCTTC
TRBV14,.,TRBJ1-2,15,.,CASSQAVQTFYGYTF,TGTGCCAGCAGCCAAGCCGTCCAGACCTTCTATGGCTACACCTTC
TRBV14,.,TRBJ1-6,15,.,CASSHGAPGNSPLHF,TGTGCCAGCAGCCATGGGGCTCCGGGGAATTCACCCCTCCACTTT
TRBV10-3,few,TRBJ1-1,14,.,CAISVRGDNTEAFF,TGTGCCATCAGTGTGAGGGGAGACAACACTGAAGCTTTCTTT
TRBV7-2,.,TRBJ1-1,13,.,CASSTRPSAEAFF,TGTGCCAGCAGCACGCGTCCTTCCGCCGAAGCTTTCTTT
TRBV2,.,TRBJ1-2,12,.,CASSRVAYGYTF,TGTGCCAGCAGTCGAGTCGCCTATGGCTACACCTTC
TRBV6-1,once,TRBJ2-3,14,.,CASSEASGKDTQYF,TGTGCCAGCAGTGAAGCGTCAGGGAAGGATACGCAGTATTTT
TRBV15,.,TRBJ1-1,15,.,CATSRDLQMNTEAFF,TGTGCCACCAGCAGAGATCTCCAGATGAACACTGAAGCTTTCTTT
TRBV3-1/TRBV3-2,once,TRBJ2-1,13,TRBD2,CASSQNSGGFGFF,TGTGCCAGCAGCCAAAACTCCGGGGGGTTCGGGTTCTTC
TRBV10-3,.,TRBJ1-2,14,TRBD1,CAIRGTEQNYGYTF,TGTGCCATCAGGGGGACAGAGCAGAACTATGGCTACACCTTC
TRBV19,.,TRBJ1-2,13,TRBD1,CASSSDRAYGYTF,TGTGCCAGTAGTTCGGACAGGGCCTATGGCTACACCTTC
TRBV15,.,TRBJ2-7,14,.,CATSRMKENYEQYF,TGTGCCACCAGCAGAATGAAGGAAAACTACGAGCAGTACTTC
TRBV24-1,.,TRBJ1-5,16,.,CATSDSRGESNQPQHF,TGTGCCACCAGTGACTCCAGGGGAGAGAGCAATCAGCCCCAGCATTTT
TRBV27,.,TRBJ2-7,14,.,CASSPGTVPYEQYF,TGTGCCAGCAGTCCCGGGACGGTACCCTACGAGCAGTACTTC
TRBV6-2/TRBV6-3,.,TRBJ1-2,14,.,CASSYSMGLWSYTF,TGTGCCAGCAGTTACTCGATGGGGCTGTGGAGCTACACCTTC
TRBV10-3,.,TRBJ1-1,13,.,CAISPNSDTEAFF,TGTGCCATCAGTCCGAATAGCGACACTGAAGCTTTCTTT
TRBV2,.,TRBJ2-7,16,.,CASSLFTGPLGHEQYF,TGTGCCAGCAGTCTCTTCACGGGACCCCTGGGGCACGAGCAGTACTTC
TRBV5-6,.,TRBJ2-3,15,.,CASSFPLTSTDTQYF,TGTGCCAGCAGCTTCCCCTTGACAAGCACAGATACGCAGTATTTT
TRBV5-8,.,TRBJ1-1,17,.,CASSLGTGIGIYTEAFF,TGTGCCAGCAGCTTGGGTACAGGGATTGGAATTTACACTGAAGCTTTCTTT
TRBV25-1,.,TRBJ1-2,15,.,CASSESRGFGYGYTF,TGTGCCAGCAGTGAATCGAGGGGATTTGGCTATGGCTACACCTTC
TRBV27,.,TRBJ1-1,16,.,CASSLSPAGKNTEAFF,TGTGCCAGCAGTTTATCCCCAGCAGGGAAAAACACTGAAGCTTTCTTT
TRBV30,.,TRBJ2-6,17,.,CAWRRTDGASGANVLTF,TGTGCCTGGAGACGAACTGACGGCGCCTCTGGGGCCAACGTCCTGACTTTC
TRBV14,.,TRBJ1-2,15,.,CASSPRVGRDYGYTF,TGTGCCAGCAGCCCCCGCGTTGGCAGGGACTATGGCTACACCTTC
TRBV18,.,TRBJ2-7,17,.,CASSRSSGARRAYEQYF,TGTGCCAGCTCACGTTCATCGGGGGCGCGTAGGGCCTACGAGCAGTACTTC
TRBV10-3,.,TRBJ1-1,16,.,CAISGMETSVNTEAFF,TGTGCCATCAGTGGGATGGAGACATCGGTTAACACTGAAGCTTTCTTT
TRBV24-1,.,TRBJ1-5,14,TRBD1,CATSDGTGNQPQHF,TGTGCCACCAGTGATGGGACAGGGAATCAGCCCCAGCATTTT
TRBV24-1,.,TRBJ1-1,13,.,CATSTGANTEAFF,TGTGCCACCAGTACAGGAGCTAACACTGAAGCTTTCTTT
TRBV29-1,.,TRBJ2-1,15,TRBD1,CSVGPRDRGNNEQFF,TGCAGCGTTGGCCCCCGGGACAGGGGGAACAATGAGCAGTTCTTC
TRBV5-8,.,TRBJ2-3,15,TRBD2,CASSFGLVSTDTQYF,TGTGCCAGCAGCTTTGGACTAGTCAGCACAGATACGCAGTATTTT
TRBV5-1,.,TRBJ2-2,13,.,CASSLRDTGELFF,TGCGCCAGCAGCTTGAGGGATACCGGGGAGCTGTTTTTT
TRBV10-2,once,TRBJ1-3,17,.,CASSEGGYGAGGNTIYF,TGCGCCAGCAGTGAAGGTGGTTATGGAGCAGGGGGAAACACCATATATTTT
TRBV5-8,.,TRBJ1-2,13,.,CASSFERNYGYTF,TGTGCCAGCAGCTTTGAACGGAACTATGGCTACACCTTC
TRBV7-6,once,TRBJ2-7,13,.,CASSQVGTYEQYF,TGTGCCAGCAGCCAGGTTGGTACCTACGAGCAGTACTTC
TRBV25-1,.,TRBJ1-3,14,TRBD1,CASRSTGSGNTIYF,TGTGCCAGCAGGTCGACAGGGAGTGGAAACACCATATATTTT
TRBV7-2,once,TRBJ1-1,13,TRBD1,CASSFYRGGEAFF,TGTGCCAGCAGCTTTTACAGGGGGGGTGAAGCTTTCTTT
TRBV27,.,TRBJ2-1,16,.,CASSILAPSGRDEQFF,TGTGCCAGCAGTATACTAGCTCCTTCGGGTCGGGATGAGCAGTTCTTC
TRBV30,.,TRBJ1-1,11,.,CVGDGDTEAFF,TGTGTGGGAGATGGGGACACTGAAGCTTTCTTT
TRBV18,.,TRBJ2-1,15,.,CASSLSYVLGNVAFF,TGTGCCAGCTCACTCTCCTACGTCTTGGGCAATGTGGCGTTCTTC
TRBV5-1,.,TRBJ1-6,16,TRBD1,CASSPDRGRRNSPLHF,TGCGCCAGCAGCCCGGACAGGGGCCGTCGTAATTCACCCCTCCACTTT
TRBV6-1,.,TRBJ1-2,12,.,CASSEPGYGYTF,TGTGCCAGCAGTGAACCAGGCTATGGCTACACCTTC
TRBV2,.,TRBJ1-5,15,.,CASSELGQSNQPQHF,TGTGCCAGCAGTGAGTTAGGGCAGTCCAATCAGCCCCAGCATTTT
TRBV5-1,.,TRBJ2-1,15,.,CASSLAPGIYNEQFF,TGCGCCAGCAGCTTGGCTCCGGGGATCTACAATGAGCAGTTCTTC
TRBV7-2,.,TRBJ1-6,14,.,CASSLGGPTSPLHF,TGTGCCAGCAGCTTAGGAGGTCCAACCTCACCCCTCCACTTT